A single sample gave rise to the 2 T cell receptor beta chains below, sequenced in a study of T cell responses to AZD1222 COVID-19 vaccine. Profiling relied on immunoSEQ multiplex PCR, and the TCRdb table lists in-frame clones only, not all of them. Of 110,000 to 150,000 clones in the sample, 80% to 95% were seen once. Specimen: peripheral blood, collected on day 0 of AZD1222 vaccination. The receptors were sampled from an adult in good health.

V and J are TRBV19 and TRBJ2-1, with TRBD1 matching over 11 bases. V lost 4 bases to trimming and J lost 5 bases; unmatched junction nucleotides: 7. The germline V gene encodes CDR1 LNHDA and CDR2 SQIVND (reference sequence). This CDR3 has 16 residues. DNA for the CDR3: TGTGCCAGTAGTACGGGACAGGGGGTTGGGGACAATGAGCAGTTCTTC. Protein product: CASSTGQGVGDNEQFF. Based on the CDR3 plus reference TRBV19 and TRBJ2-1, the full variable domain is DGGITQSPKYLFRKEGQNVTLSCEQNLNHDAMYWYRQDPGQGLRLIYYSQIVNDFQKGDIAEGYSVSREKKESFPLTVTSAQKNPTAFYLCASSTGQGVGDNEQFFGPGTRLTVL.

V gene TRBV19 combines with J gene TRBJ1-4; 9 bases map to TRBD1. V lost 7 bases and J lost 7; bases outside the gene matches: 4. The CDR3 sequence is 13 residues long. Germline V lookup: CDR1 LNHDA, CDR2 SQIVND (reference sequence). The CDR3 sequence is CASMDRGVEKLFF. The CDR3 region has the DNA TGTGCCAGTATGGACAGGGGAGTTGAAAAACTGTTTTTT.